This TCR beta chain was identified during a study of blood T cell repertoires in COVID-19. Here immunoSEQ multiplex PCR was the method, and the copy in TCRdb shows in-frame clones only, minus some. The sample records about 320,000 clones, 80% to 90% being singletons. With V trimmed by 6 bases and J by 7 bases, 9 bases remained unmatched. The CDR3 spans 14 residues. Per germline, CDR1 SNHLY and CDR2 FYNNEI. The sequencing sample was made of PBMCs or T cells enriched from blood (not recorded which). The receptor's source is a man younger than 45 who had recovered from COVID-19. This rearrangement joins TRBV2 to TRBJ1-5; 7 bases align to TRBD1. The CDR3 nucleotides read TGTGCCAGCAGCCCCCAGACAGGGAGGCAGCCCCAGCATTTT. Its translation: CASSPQTGRQPQHF.